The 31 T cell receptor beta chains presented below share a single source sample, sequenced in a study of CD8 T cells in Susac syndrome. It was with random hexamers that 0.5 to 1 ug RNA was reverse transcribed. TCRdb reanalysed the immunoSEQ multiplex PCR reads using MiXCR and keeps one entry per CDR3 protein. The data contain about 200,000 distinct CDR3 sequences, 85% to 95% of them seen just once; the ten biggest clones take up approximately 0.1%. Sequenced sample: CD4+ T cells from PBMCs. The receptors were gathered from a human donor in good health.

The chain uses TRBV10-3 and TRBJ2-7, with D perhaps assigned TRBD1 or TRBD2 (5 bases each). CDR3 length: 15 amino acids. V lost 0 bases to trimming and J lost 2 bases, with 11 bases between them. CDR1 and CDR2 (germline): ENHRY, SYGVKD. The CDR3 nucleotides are TGTGCCATCAGTGAGTCGCTGGGACCCACCTACGAGCAGTACTTC. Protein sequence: CAISESLGPTYEQYF.

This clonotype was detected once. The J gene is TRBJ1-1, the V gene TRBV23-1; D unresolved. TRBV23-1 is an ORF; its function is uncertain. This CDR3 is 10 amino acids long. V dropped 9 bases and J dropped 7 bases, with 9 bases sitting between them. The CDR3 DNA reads TGCGCCAGTCGCGTCGGTGAAGCTTTCTTT. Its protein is CASRVGEAFF.

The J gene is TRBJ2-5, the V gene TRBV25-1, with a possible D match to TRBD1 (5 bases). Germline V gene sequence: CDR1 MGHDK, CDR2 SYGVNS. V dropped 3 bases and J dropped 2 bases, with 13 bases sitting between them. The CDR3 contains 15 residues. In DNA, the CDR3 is TGTGCCAGCAGTGAGATCGCAGGGAAACAAGAGACCCAGTACTTC. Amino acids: CASSEIAGKQETQYF.

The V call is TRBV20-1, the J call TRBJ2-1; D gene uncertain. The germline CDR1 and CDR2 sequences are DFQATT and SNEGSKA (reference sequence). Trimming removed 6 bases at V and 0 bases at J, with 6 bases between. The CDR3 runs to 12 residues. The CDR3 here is CSAGSSYNEQFF. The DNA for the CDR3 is TGCAGTGCGGGAAGCTCCTACAATGAGCAGTTCTTC.

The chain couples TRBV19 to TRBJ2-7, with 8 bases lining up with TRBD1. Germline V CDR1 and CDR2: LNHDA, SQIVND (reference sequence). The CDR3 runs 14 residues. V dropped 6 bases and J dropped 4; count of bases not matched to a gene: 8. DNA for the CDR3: TGTGCCAGTAGAGGGACAGGCGGTCCGTACGAGCAGTACTTC. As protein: CASRGTGGPYEQYF.

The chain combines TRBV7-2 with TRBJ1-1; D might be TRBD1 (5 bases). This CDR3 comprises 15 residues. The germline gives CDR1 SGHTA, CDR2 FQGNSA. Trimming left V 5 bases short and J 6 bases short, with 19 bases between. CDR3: CASSTTGLSGSEAFF. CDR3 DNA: TGTGCCAGCAGCACAACGGGCCTCTCAGGGTCTGAAGCTTTCTTT.

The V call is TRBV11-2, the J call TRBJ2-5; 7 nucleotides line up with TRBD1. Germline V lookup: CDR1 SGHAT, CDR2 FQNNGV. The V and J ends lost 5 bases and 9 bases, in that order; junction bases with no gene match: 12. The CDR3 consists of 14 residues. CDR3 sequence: CASSNSRDSSAQYF. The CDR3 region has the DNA TGTGCCAGCAGCAATAGTCGGGACAGCAGTGCCCAGTACTTC.

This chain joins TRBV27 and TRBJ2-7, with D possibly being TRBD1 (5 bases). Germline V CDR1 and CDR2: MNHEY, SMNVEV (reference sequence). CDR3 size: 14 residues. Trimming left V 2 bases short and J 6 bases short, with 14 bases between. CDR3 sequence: CASSLLGPLSEQYF. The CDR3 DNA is TGTGCCAGCAGTTTACTGGGGCCTCTCTCCGAGCAGTACTTC.

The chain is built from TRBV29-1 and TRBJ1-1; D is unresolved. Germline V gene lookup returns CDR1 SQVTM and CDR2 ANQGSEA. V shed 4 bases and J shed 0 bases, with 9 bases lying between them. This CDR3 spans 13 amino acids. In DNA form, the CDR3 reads TGCAGCGTTGCAAAGGTGATGAACACTGAAGCTTTCTTT. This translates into CSVAKVMNTEAFF. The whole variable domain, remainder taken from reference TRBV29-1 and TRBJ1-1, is SAVISQKPSRDICQRGTSLTIQCQVDSQVTMMFWYRQQPGQSLTLIATANQGSEATYESGFVIDKFPISRPNLTFSTLTVSNMSPEDSSIYLCSVAKVMNTEAFFGQGTRLTVV.

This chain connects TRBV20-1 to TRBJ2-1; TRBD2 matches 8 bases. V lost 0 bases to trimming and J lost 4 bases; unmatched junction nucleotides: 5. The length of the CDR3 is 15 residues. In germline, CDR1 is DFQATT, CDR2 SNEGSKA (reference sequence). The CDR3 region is CSARDLTGGYNEQFF. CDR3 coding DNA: TGCAGTGCTAGAGATCTAACGGGGGGGTACAATGAGCAGTTCTTC.

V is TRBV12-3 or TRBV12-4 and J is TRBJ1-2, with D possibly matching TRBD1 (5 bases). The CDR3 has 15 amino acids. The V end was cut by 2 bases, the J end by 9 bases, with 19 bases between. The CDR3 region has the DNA TGTGCCAGCAGTTTATGGCAGGGCCGGGGAGGAAGCTACACCTTC. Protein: CASSLWQGRGGSYTF.

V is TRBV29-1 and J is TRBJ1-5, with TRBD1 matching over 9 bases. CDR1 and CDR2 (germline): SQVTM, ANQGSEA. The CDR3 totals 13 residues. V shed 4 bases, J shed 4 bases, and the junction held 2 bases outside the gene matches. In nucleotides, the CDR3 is TGCAGCGTTGGGGACAGGGTGAATCAGCCCCAGCATTTT. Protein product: CSVGDRVNQPQHF.

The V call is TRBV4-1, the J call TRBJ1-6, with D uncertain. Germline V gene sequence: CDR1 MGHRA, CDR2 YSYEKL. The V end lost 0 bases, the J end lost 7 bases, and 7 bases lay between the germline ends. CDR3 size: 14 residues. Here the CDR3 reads CASSQDLANSPLHF. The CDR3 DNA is TGCGCCAGCAGCCAAGATCTTGCGAATTCACCCCTCCACTTT.

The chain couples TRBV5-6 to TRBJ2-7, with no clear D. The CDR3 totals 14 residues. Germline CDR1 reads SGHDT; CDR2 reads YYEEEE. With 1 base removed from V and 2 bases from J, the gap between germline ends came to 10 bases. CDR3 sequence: CASSLYWGTYEQYF. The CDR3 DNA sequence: TGTGCCAGCAGCTTGTACTGGGGAACCTACGAGCAGTACTTC. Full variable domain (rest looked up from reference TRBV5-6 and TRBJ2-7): DAGVTQSPTHLIKTRGQQVTLRCSPKSGHDTVSWYQQALGQGPQFIFQYYEEEERQRGNFPDRFSGHQFPNYSSELNVNALLLGDSALYLCASSLYWGTYEQYFGPGTRLTVT.

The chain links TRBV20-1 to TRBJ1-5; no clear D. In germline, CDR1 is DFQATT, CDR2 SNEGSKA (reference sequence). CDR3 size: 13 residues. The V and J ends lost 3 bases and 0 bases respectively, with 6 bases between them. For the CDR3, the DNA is TGCAGTGCTAGGGAGGATAGCAATCAGCCCCAGCATTTT. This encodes CSAREDSNQPQHF.

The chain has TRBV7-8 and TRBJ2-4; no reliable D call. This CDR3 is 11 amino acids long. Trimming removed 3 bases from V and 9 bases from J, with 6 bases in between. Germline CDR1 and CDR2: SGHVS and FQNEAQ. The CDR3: CASSFLGIQYF. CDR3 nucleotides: TGTGCCAGCAGCTTCCTGGGCATTCAGTACTTC.

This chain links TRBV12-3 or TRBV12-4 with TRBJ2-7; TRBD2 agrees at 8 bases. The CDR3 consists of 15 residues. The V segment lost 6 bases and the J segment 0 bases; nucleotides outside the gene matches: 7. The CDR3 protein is CASSFGGESSYEQYF. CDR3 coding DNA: TGTGCCAGCAGCTTCGGGGGGGAGAGCTCCTACGAGCAGTACTTC.

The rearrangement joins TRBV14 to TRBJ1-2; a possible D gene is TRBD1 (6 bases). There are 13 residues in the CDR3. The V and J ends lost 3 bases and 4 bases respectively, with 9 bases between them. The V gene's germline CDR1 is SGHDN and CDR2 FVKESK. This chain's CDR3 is CASSHEDSYGYTF. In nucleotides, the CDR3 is TGTGCCAGCAGCCACGAGGACAGCTATGGCTACACCTTC.

The chain's CDR3 is CSANRQEDTEAFF. In DNA, the CDR3 is TGCAGTGCTAATAGACAGGAGGACACTGAAGCTTTCTTT. V gene TRBV20-1 combines with J gene TRBJ1-1, with D possibly TRBD1 on 6 matching bases. V gave up 4 bases and J gave up 3 bases, with 12 bases separating them. Germline V CDR1 and CDR2: DFQATT, SNEGSKA (reference sequence). There are 13 residues in the CDR3.

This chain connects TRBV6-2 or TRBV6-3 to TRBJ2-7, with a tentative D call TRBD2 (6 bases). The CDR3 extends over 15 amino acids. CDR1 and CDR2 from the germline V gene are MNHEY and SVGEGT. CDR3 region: CASSDSSANFYEQYV. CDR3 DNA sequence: TGTGCCAGCAGTGACTCTAGCGCTAACTTCTACGAGCAGTACGTC.

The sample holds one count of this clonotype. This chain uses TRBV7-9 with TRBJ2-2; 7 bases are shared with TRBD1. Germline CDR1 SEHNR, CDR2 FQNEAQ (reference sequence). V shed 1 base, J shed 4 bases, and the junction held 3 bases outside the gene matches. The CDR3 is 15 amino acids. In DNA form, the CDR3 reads TGTGCCAGCAGCTTAGGGGACAGTACCACCGGGGAGCTGTTTTTT. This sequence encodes CASSLGDSTTGELFF. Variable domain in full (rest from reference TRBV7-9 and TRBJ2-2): DTGVSQNPRHKITKRGQNVTFRCDPISEHNRLYWYRQTLGQGPEFLTYFQNEAQLEKSRLLSDRFSAERPKGSFSTLEIQRTEQGDSAMYLCASSLGDSTTGELFFGEGSRLTVL.

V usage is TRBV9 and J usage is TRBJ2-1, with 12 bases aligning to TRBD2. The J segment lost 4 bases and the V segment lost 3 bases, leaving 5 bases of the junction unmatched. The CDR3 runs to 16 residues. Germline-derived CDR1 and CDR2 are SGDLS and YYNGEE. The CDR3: CASSGGTSGYYNEQFF. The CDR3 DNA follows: TGTGCCAGCAGCGGAGGGACTAGCGGGTATTACAATGAGCAGTTCTTC.

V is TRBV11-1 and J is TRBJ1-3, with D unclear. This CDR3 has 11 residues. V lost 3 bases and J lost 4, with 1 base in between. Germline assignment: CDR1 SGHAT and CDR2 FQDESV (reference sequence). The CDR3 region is CASSFGNTIYF. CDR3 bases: TGTGCCAGCAGCTTCGGAAACACCATATATTTT.

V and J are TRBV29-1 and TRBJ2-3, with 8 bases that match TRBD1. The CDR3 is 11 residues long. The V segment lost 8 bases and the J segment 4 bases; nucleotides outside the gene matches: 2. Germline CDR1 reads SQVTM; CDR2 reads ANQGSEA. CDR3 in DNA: TGCAGCTTGACAGGGGCAGATACGCAGTATTTT. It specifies CSLTGADTQYF.

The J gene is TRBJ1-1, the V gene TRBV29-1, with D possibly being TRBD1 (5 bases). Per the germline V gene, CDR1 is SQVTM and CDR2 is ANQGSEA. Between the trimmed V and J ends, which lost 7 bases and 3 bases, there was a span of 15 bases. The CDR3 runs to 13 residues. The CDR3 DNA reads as TGCAGCGCCAGGGAAGAGGGTGACACTGAAGCTTTCTTT. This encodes CSAREEGDTEAFF.

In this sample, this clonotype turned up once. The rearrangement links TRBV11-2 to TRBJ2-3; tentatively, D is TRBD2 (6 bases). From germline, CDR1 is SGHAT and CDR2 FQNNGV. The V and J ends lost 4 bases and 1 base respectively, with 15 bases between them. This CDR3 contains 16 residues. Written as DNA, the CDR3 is TGTGCCAGCAGCTCCGGTGGCGGGGTGGGCACAGATACGCAGTATTTT. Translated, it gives CASSSGGGVGTDTQYF.

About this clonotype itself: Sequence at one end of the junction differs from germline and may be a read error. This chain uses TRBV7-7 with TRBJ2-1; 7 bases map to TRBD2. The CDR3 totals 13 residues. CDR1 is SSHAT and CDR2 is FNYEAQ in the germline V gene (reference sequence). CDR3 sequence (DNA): TGTGCTAGCAGCTTAGATATCGGGGGGGAGCAGTTCTTC. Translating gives CASSLDIGGEQFF.

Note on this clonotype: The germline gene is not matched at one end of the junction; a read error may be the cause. Here the CDR3 DNA reads TGCAGCGTTTATCGCTCTGTGGCCAACGTCCTGACTTTC. Its translation: CSVYRSVANVLTF. The chain employs TRBV29-1 and TRBJ2-6; no firm D call. This CDR3 comprises 13 residues. CDR1 and CDR2 from the germline V gene are SQVTM and ANQGSEA.

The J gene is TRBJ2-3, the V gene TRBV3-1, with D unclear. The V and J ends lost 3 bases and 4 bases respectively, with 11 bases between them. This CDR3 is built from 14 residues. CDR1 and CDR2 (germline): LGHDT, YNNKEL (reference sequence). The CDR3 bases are TGTGCCAGCAGCCAGGGCCTCACATCAGATACGCAGTATTTT. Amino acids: CASSQGLTSDTQYF.

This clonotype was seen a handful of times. The CDR3 loop is CASSKLAASGEQYV. In DNA, the CDR3 is TGTGCCAGCAGTAAGCTAGCAGCCTCAGGCGAGCAGTACGTC. V gene TRBV6-1 combines with J gene TRBJ2-7; weak D call: TRBD2 (5 bases). Trimming pared 5 bases from V and 6 bases from J, leaving 17 bases between. The CDR3 extends over 14 amino acids. Germline V gene sequence: CDR1 MNHNS, CDR2 SASEGT.

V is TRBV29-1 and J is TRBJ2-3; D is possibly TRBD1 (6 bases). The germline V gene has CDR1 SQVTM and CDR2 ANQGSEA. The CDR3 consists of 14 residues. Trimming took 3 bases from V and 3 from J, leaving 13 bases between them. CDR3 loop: CSVDLPQGTDTQYF. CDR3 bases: TGCAGCGTTGATCTCCCACAGGGAACAGATACGCAGTATTTT.